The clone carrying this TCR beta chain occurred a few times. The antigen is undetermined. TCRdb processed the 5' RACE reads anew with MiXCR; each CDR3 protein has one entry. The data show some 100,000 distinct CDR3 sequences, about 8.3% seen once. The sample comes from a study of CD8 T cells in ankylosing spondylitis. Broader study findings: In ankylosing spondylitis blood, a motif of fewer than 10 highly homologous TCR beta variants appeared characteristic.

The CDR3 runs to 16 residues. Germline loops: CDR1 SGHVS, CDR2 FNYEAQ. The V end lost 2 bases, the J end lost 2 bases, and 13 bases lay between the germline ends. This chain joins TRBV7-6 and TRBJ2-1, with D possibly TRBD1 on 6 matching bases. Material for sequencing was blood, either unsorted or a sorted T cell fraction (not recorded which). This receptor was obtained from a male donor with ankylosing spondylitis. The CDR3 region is CASSLTPAGAYNEQFF. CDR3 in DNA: TGTGCCAGCAGCTTAACCCCCGCAGGGGCCTACAATGAGCAGTTCTTC.